The 11 T cell receptor beta chains below come from one sample, sequenced in a study of T cell responses to AZD1222 COVID-19 vaccine. The protocol was immunoSEQ multiplex PCR, while the TCRdb copy is restricted to in-frame clones and leaves out a portion. The repertoire holds about 97,000 clones, with 87% as singletons. Here the sequenced sample was peripheral blood, taken on day 0 of AZD1222 vaccination. These receptor sequences come from an adult in good health.

V and J are TRBV19 and TRBJ2-3; unclear D gene. CDR1 is LNHDA and CDR2 is SQIVND in the germline V gene (reference sequence). The CDR3 sequence is 14 residues long. V shed 4 bases and J shed 8 bases, with 16 bases lying between them. CDR3 amino acids: CASSTGGQALTQYF. The CDR3, as DNA: TGTGCCAGTAGTACGGGCGGCCAAGCCCTTACGCAGTATTTT. Full variable domain (remainder filled in from reference TRBV19 and TRBJ2-3): DGGITQSPKYLFRKEGQNVTLSCEQNLNHDAMYWYRQDPGQGLRLIYYSQIVNDFQKGDIAEGYSVSREKKESFPLTVTSAQKNPTAFYLCASSTGGQALTQYFGPGTRLTVL.

This rearrangement joins TRBV5-1 to TRBJ2-7, with D unclear. This CDR3 has 17 amino acids. The V gene's germline CDR1 is SGHRS and CDR2 YFSETQ. The V end lost 0 bases, the J end lost 0 bases, and 16 bases lay between the germline ends. This chain's CDR3 is CASSLGLLGRSSYEQYF. DNA for the CDR3: TGCGCCAGCAGCTTGGGCTTGTTAGGGCGGAGCTCCTACGAGCAGTACTTC.

This clone was picked up one time. The genes are TRBV20-1 and TRBJ1-4; tentatively, D is TRBD1 (6 bases). Trimming left V 3 bases short and J 0 bases short, with 20 bases between. Germline CDR1 DFQATT, CDR2 SNEGSKA (reference sequence). The CDR3 totals 18 residues. The CDR3 loop reads CSASGGRGYLATNEKLFF. In nucleotides, the CDR3 is TGCAGTGCTAGTGGCGGCAGGGGATACCTTGCAACTAATGAAAAACTGTTTTTT.

V gene TRBV28 combines with J gene TRBJ2-7; TRBD2 matches 8 bases. V gave up 5 bases and J gave up 0 bases; unmatched junction bases: 6. This CDR3 has 15 amino acids. Germline loops: CDR1 MDHEN, CDR2 SYDVKM. CDR3 region: CASSTGGVISYEQYF. For the CDR3, the DNA is TGTGCCAGCAGTACCGGGGGGGTTATCTCCTACGAGCAGTACTTC.

J is TRBJ1-4 and V is TRBV27, with 7 bases identical to TRBD1. From germline, CDR1 is MNHEY and CDR2 SMNVEV (reference sequence). This CDR3 contains 17 residues. Trimming took 3 bases from V and 7 from J; bases not matched to a gene: 14. The CDR3 loop is CASSFRVSDRAGEKLFF. The CDR3 bases are TGTGCCAGCAGTTTTCGAGTAAGCGACAGGGCGGGTGAAAAACTGTTTTTT.

The chain joins TRBV21-1 to TRBJ2-4; TRBD2, as called in the table, went unchecked against the DNA. TRBV21-1 has pseudogene status. The CDR3 totals 16 residues. Here the CDR3 DNA reads TGTGCCAGCAGCATCGAGTGGGCGGGAGGAAAATTCATTCAGTACTTC. It specifies CASSIEWAGGKFIQYF.

There are a few counts of this clone. Here the CDR3 reads CASSIDLTGGYNEQFF. The CDR3 nucleotides read TGTGCCAGTAGTATAGATCTAACGGGAGGGTACAATGAGCAGTTCTTC. This rearrangement joins TRBV19 to TRBJ2-1; 8 bases agree with TRBD2. The CDR3 runs to 16 residues. Germline-derived CDR1 and CDR2 are LNHDA and SQIVND (reference sequence). The V and J ends lost 0 bases and 4 bases, in that order; junction bases with no gene match: 5.

The chain couples TRBV28 to TRBJ2-1; D is possibly TRBD2 (6 bases). Germline V gene data show CDR1 as MDHEN and CDR2 as SYDVKM. The V end lost 6 bases, the J end lost 7 bases, and 16 bases lay between the germline ends. The CDR3 totals 14 residues. The DNA of the CDR3 is TGTGCCAGCAGGCCACCCCGGGACTCAAATGAGCAGTTCTTC. It codes for CASRPPRDSNEQFF.

The rearrangement joins TRBV28 to TRBJ1-2; TRBD1 is a possible D gene (6 bases). This CDR3 spans 11 amino acids. The germline V gene encodes CDR1 MDHEN and CDR2 SYDVKM. V shed 4 bases and J shed 6 bases, with 6 bases lying between them. CDR3 residues: CASSSGDGYTF. In DNA, the CDR3 is TGTGCCAGCAGTTCAGGGGATGGCTACACCTTC.

The gene calls are TRBV28 and TRBJ1-1; D possibly corresponds to TRBD1 (5 bases). The CDR3 loop spans 12 amino acids. V lost 4 bases, J lost 10 bases, and 13 bases lay in between. The germline CDR1 and CDR2 sequences are MDHEN and SYDVKM. The DNA of the CDR3 is TGTGCCAGCAGTTCCGTGACAGAGGGAGCTTTCTTT. Its translation is CASSSVTEGAFF.

The V call is TRBV6-5, the J call TRBJ2-1, with 7 bases lining up with TRBD2. Germline CDR1 and CDR2: MNHEY and SVGAGI. The V gene end was trimmed by 0 bases and the J gene end by 3 bases; junction bases not matched to a gene: 5. This CDR3 has 16 residues. The CDR3 DNA reads as TGTGCCAGCAGTTACTCTGCGGGAGATGGCTACAATGAGCAGTTCTTC. Protein: CASSYSAGDGYNEQFF.